The source of this T cell receptor (beta chain) is a study of T-cell memory formation after mild COVID-19. Study outcomes and limitations: CD4+ contracting clones were mainly CM and EM; CD8+ ones, EMRA.

TCRdb itself ran the 5' RACE reads through MiXCR, one entry per CDR3 protein. The sample contains hundreds of thousands of distinct CDR3 sequences, less than 25% of which appear only once. This clonotype was detected a few times. Its antigen remains unknown. Specimen: PBMCs or a T cell subset sorted from them (not recorded which). The TCR sequence derives from an adult woman who had mild COVID-19 (a few samples of this study predate the infection). Cell type and time point are not known.

DNA for the CDR3: TGTGCCAGCAGTTTTTACTCCGATCTAGCGGCCCCCTACAATGAGCAGTTCTTC. It translates to CASSFYSDLAAPYNEQFF. The gene calls are TRBV12-3 or TRBV12-4 and TRBJ2-1; 7 bases line up with TRBD2. The V and J ends lost 3 bases and 2 bases, in that order; junction bases with no gene match: 13. The CDR3 has 18 amino acids.